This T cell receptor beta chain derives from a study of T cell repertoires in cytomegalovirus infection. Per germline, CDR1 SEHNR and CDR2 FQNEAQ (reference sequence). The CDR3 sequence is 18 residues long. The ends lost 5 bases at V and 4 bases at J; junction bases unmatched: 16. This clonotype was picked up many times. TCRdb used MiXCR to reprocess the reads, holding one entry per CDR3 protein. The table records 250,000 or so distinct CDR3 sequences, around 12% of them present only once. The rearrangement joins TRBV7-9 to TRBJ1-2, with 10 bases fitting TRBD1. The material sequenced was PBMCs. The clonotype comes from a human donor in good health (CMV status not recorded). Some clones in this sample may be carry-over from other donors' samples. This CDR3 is CASSPPGTGDPWGYGYTF. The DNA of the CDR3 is TGTGCCAGCAGCCCCCCCGGGACAGGGGATCCCTGGGGCTATGGCTACACCTTC.